The rows below give T cell receptor beta chains drawn from one sample of a study of T cell changes during pregnancy in multiple sclerosis. Here immunoSEQ multiplex PCR was the method, and the copy in TCRdb shows in-frame clones only, minus some. The table includes some 100,000 clones, approximately 92% detected once. The source material was peripheral blood, sampled in the second trimester of pregnancy. These TCRs come from a female donor with multiple sclerosis, enrolled in a pregnancy study. Each CDR3 is given with its conserved first and last residue. Fields, in order: clone size, V gene, J gene, CDR3 protein. Only some rows state a clone size, as once, few, many or a class for expanded clones.

>-|TRBV4-1|TRBJ1-4
CASSQVRTVSTNEKLFF
>-|TRBV6-1|TRBJ2-7
CASSESGTYEQYF
>-|TRBV2|TRBJ2-7
CASVRGPNSYEQYF
>-|TRBV28|TRBJ2-7
CASSFSSYEQYF
>-|TRBV11-2|TRBJ2-2
CASSFSGRETGELFF
>once|TRBV5-1|TRBJ2-1
CASSLSPGGSYNEQFF
>-|TRBV4-1|TRBJ1-5
CASSPISRGPINQPQHF
>-|TRBV18|TRBJ2-5
CASSPRQSGPEETQYF
>-|TRBV7-9|TRBJ2-1
CASSSGLAGGSSYNEQFF
>few|TRBV28|TRBJ1-5
CASSLEVGAGNQPQHF
>-|TRBV9|TRBJ2-3
CASSVFGTSGRTDTQYF
>-|TRBV7-3|TRBJ1-6
CASSLTPFNSPLHF
>-|TRBV5-8|TRBJ2-1
CASSLGFSGRANEQFF
>-|TRBV2|TRBJ1-2
CASRTLNYGYTF
>few|TRBV5-5|TRBJ1-6
CASSLGTGGGSPLHF
>-|TRBV30|TRBJ2-1
CAWSVEGGSFYNEQFF
>-|TRBV6-6|TRBJ1-2
CASSLASGQGNGYTF
>-|TRBV29-1|TRBJ2-1
CSVEQGSVYNEQFF
>-|TRBV5-1|TRBJ2-2
CASSLGDIRAGELFF
>-|TRBV28|TRBJ2-1
CASSLSSGEQFF
>-|TRBV15|TRBJ2-5
CATSTLAGGIGETQYF
>-|TRBV10-3|TRBJ1-2
CAISDRQGAYGYTF
>-|TRBV10-1|TRBJ1-2
CASNPGQSGYTF
>-|TRBV30|TRBJ1-4
CAWSRTGGNDEKLFF
>-|TRBV11-2|TRBJ2-3
CASSLGPGTDTQYF
>-|TRBV30|TRBJ2-7
CAWSVPAGTYEQYF
>-|TRBV4-1|TRBJ1-6
CASSQVRSDRDYSPLHF
>once|TRBV7-9|TRBJ2-1
CASSLAAVAVNEQFF
>-|TRBV7-2|TRBJ1-6
CASSLIPGQNNSPLHF
>-|TRBV5-1|TRBJ1-1
CASSLGGGGTEAFF
>-|TRBV29-1|TRBJ2-3
CSVAMGGPDTQYF
>-|TRBV30|TRBJ2-3
CAWSVSGGDTQYF
>-|TRBV27|TRBJ2-5
CASKQGLQETQYF
>-|TRBV6-1|TRBJ1-1
CASSEEVTRDRGRLNTEAFF
>-|TRBV11-3|TRBJ2-7
CASSLGEGNSYEQYF
>-|TRBV6-5|TRBJ2-7
CASRNRGYEQYF